Listed below are T cell receptor beta chains from one sample, sequenced in a study of identical twins. From the 5' RACE reads, TCRdb called clonotypes with MiXCR, one entry per CDR3 protein. The sample has approximately 280,000 distinct CDR3 sequences; 8% to 9% are singletons. This same sample was also taken into another study, of yellow fever vaccine responses in identical twins.

The specimen was memory (CD45RO+) T cells sorted from blood. The receptors were gathered from a woman aged 18-29 years in good health. The CDR3 runs from the conserved cysteine through the conserved F or W. Fields, in order: CDR3 protein, CDR3 DNA, V gene, D gene, CDR3 length, J gene, clone size. The D gene is left open where the match is weak. The listing skips clone size in some rows; elsewhere it reads once, few, many or a size class.

cdr3_aa: CASSLGRGGWSYNEQFF; cdr3_nt: TGTGCCAGCAGCTTAGGCAGGGGTGGATGGTCCTACAATGAGCAGTTCTTC; v_call: TRBV11-2; d_call: -; cdr3_length: 17; j_call: TRBJ2-1; clone_size: -
cdr3_aa: CASSYQRGGAEAFF; cdr3_nt: TGCGCCAGCAGCTACCAACGCGGGGGGGCTGAAGCTTTCTTT; v_call: TRBV5-1; d_call: -; cdr3_length: 14; j_call: TRBJ1-1; clone_size: -
cdr3_aa: CSAEGDRVSDEQYF; cdr3_nt: TGCAGTGCTGAGGGGGACAGGGTTTCTGACGAGCAGTACTTC; v_call: TRBV20-1; d_call: TRBD1; cdr3_length: 14; j_call: TRBJ2-7; clone_size: many
cdr3_aa: CASSLGGTLNQPQHF; cdr3_nt: TGCGCCAGCAGCCTGGGGGGTACCCTAAATCAGCCCCAGCATTTT; v_call: TRBV5-1; d_call: -; cdr3_length: 15; j_call: TRBJ1-5; clone_size: many
cdr3_aa: CASSAYNEQFF; cdr3_nt: TGTGCCAGCAGCGCCTACAATGAGCAGTTCTTC; v_call: TRBV2; d_call: -; cdr3_length: 11; j_call: TRBJ2-1; clone_size: many
cdr3_aa: CASSLLAAVITDTQYF; cdr3_nt: TGTGCCAGCAGCTTACTAGCGGCGGTCATCACAGATACGCAGTATTTT; v_call: TRBV9; d_call: TRBD2; cdr3_length: 16; j_call: TRBJ2-3; clone_size: -
cdr3_aa: CASKAGRNRISGANVLTF; cdr3_nt: TGTGCCAGCAAGGCGGGACGCAACCGGATCTCTGGGGCCAACGTCCTGACTTTC; v_call: TRBV6-1; d_call: -; cdr3_length: 18; j_call: TRBJ2-6; clone_size: few
cdr3_aa: CASSQWVASGGHEQFF; cdr3_nt: TGCGCCAGCAGCCAATGGGTGGCTAGCGGGGGTCATGAGCAGTTCTTC; v_call: TRBV5-1; d_call: TRBD2; cdr3_length: 16; j_call: TRBJ2-1; clone_size: many
cdr3_aa: CASSRRGEAFF; cdr3_nt: TGTGCCAGCAGCCGGAGGGGGGAAGCTTTCTTT; v_call: TRBV3-1; d_call: -; cdr3_length: 11; j_call: TRBJ1-1; clone_size: many
cdr3_aa: CAISELLAGGSAAGELFF; cdr3_nt: TGTGCCATCAGTGAGCTACTAGCGGGGGGCAGTGCAGCCGGGGAGCTGTTTTTT; v_call: TRBV10-3; d_call: TRBD2; cdr3_length: 18; j_call: TRBJ2-2; clone_size: few
cdr3_aa: CASSYSRVLNQPQHF; cdr3_nt: TGTGCCAGCAGTTACTCTCGGGTCCTTAATCAGCCCCAGCATTTT; v_call: TRBV6-5; d_call: -; cdr3_length: 15; j_call: TRBJ1-5; clone_size: few
cdr3_aa: CASTLTGTSGSWEQFF; cdr3_nt: TGTGCCAGTACACTAACCGGGACTAGCGGGAGTTGGGAGCAGTTCTTC; v_call: TRBV11-2; d_call: TRBD2; cdr3_length: 16; j_call: TRBJ2-1; clone_size: -
cdr3_aa: CSAWDQNNEQFF; cdr3_nt: TGCAGTGCTTGGGACCAAAACAATGAGCAGTTCTTC; v_call: TRBV20-1; d_call: -; cdr3_length: 12; j_call: TRBJ2-1; clone_size: -
cdr3_aa: CSVLGLAGVETQYF; cdr3_nt: TGCAGCGTTCTGGGACTAGCGGGAGTGGAGACCCAGTACTTC; v_call: TRBV29-1; d_call: TRBD2; cdr3_length: 14; j_call: TRBJ2-5; clone_size: -
cdr3_aa: CASSEAQGGWTGELFF; cdr3_nt: TGTGCCAGCAGTGAAGCACAGGGGGGATGGACCGGGGAGCTGTTTTTT; v_call: TRBV6-1; d_call: TRBD1; cdr3_length: 16; j_call: TRBJ2-2; clone_size: many
cdr3_aa: CASSSGTEGETQYF; cdr3_nt: TGTGCCAGCAGTTCCGGGACAGAAGGCGAGACCCAGTACTTC; v_call: TRBV28; d_call: TRBD1; cdr3_length: 14; j_call: TRBJ2-5; clone_size: many
cdr3_aa: CASSQVEGKEQYF; cdr3_nt: TGTGCCAGCAGCCAAGTTGAAGGGAAGGAGCAGTACTTC; v_call: TRBV3-1; d_call: -; cdr3_length: 13; j_call: TRBJ2-7; clone_size: many
cdr3_aa: CASSATFSGGGDEQFF; cdr3_nt: TGTGCCAGCAGTGCAACATTCAGCGGGGGAGGGGATGAGCAGTTCTTC; v_call: TRBV6-4; d_call: TRBD2; cdr3_length: 16; j_call: TRBJ2-1; clone_size: few
cdr3_aa: CATSEGLSYEQYF; cdr3_nt: TGTGCCACCAGTGAGGGACTTTCCTACGAGCAGTACTTC; v_call: TRBV24-1; d_call: -; cdr3_length: 13; j_call: TRBJ2-7; clone_size: -
cdr3_aa: CASSIQPQETQYF; cdr3_nt: TGTGCCAGCAGTATACAACCCCAAGAGACCCAGTACTTC; v_call: TRBV28; d_call: -; cdr3_length: 13; j_call: TRBJ2-5; clone_size: -
cdr3_aa: CASSGLAASETQYF; cdr3_nt: TGTGCCAGTTCGGGGCTAGCGGCATCAGAGACCCAGTACTTC; v_call: TRBV6-1; d_call: TRBD2; cdr3_length: 14; j_call: TRBJ2-5; clone_size: -
cdr3_aa: CASSPGQYNEQFF; cdr3_nt: TGTGCCAGCAGCCCTGGACAGTACAATGAGCAGTTCTTC; v_call: TRBV11-3; d_call: -; cdr3_length: 13; j_call: TRBJ2-1; clone_size: -
cdr3_aa: CASTGTSGRETQYF; cdr3_nt: TGCGCCAGCACTGGGACTAGCGGGAGGGAGACCCAGTACTTC; v_call: TRBV10-2; d_call: TRBD2; cdr3_length: 14; j_call: TRBJ2-5; clone_size: -
cdr3_aa: CSARDSMGQGARETQYF; cdr3_nt: TGCAGTGCTAGAGACTCGATGGGACAGGGGGCAAGAGAGACCCAGTACTTC; v_call: TRBV20-1; d_call: TRBD1; cdr3_length: 17; j_call: TRBJ2-5; clone_size: -
cdr3_aa: CASSLGDSNEQFF; cdr3_nt: TGTGCCAGCAGCTTAGGGGACAGCAATGAGCAGTTCTTC; v_call: TRBV11-2; d_call: TRBD1; cdr3_length: 13; j_call: TRBJ2-1; clone_size: many
cdr3_aa: CASSPGTSGRAFDTQYF; cdr3_nt: TGTGCCAGCAGCCCCGGGACTAGCGGGAGGGCCTTCGATACGCAGTATTTT; v_call: TRBV9; d_call: TRBD2; cdr3_length: 17; j_call: TRBJ2-3; clone_size: -
cdr3_aa: CASSESSGAYEQYF; cdr3_nt: TGTGCCAGCAGTGAGAGTAGCGGGGCTTACGAGCAGTACTTC; v_call: TRBV25-1; d_call: TRBD2; cdr3_length: 14; j_call: TRBJ2-7; clone_size: -
cdr3_aa: CASSVVWRVEQFF; cdr3_nt: TGTGCCAGCAGTGTCGTCTGGAGGGTTGAGCAGTTCTTC; v_call: TRBV6-1; d_call: -; cdr3_length: 13; j_call: TRBJ2-1; clone_size: -
cdr3_aa: CASSPPAGVEQFF; cdr3_nt: TGTGCCAGCTCACCACCGGCAGGGGTTGAGCAGTTCTTC; v_call: TRBV18; d_call: -; cdr3_length: 13; j_call: TRBJ2-1; clone_size: few
cdr3_aa: CASSERDRGNTGELFF; cdr3_nt: TGTGCCAGCAGCGAACGAGACAGGGGAAACACCGGGGAGCTGTTTTTT; v_call: TRBV7-9; d_call: TRBD1; cdr3_length: 16; j_call: TRBJ2-2; clone_size: many
cdr3_aa: CASSVGSFQETQYF; cdr3_nt: TGTGCCAGCAGCGTGGGGAGTTTCCAAGAGACCCAGTACTTC; v_call: TRBV9; d_call: -; cdr3_length: 14; j_call: TRBJ2-5; clone_size: few
cdr3_aa: CASSFAGGSYNEQFF; cdr3_nt: TGTGCCAGCAGTTTTGCGGGAGGTTCCTACAATGAGCAGTTCTTC; v_call: TRBV12-3/TRBV12-4; d_call: TRBD2; cdr3_length: 15; j_call: TRBJ2-1; clone_size: many
cdr3_aa: CATKGPVNGELFF; cdr3_nt: TGTGCCACCAAAGGACCCGTCAACGGGGAGCTGTTTTTT; v_call: TRBV21-1; d_call: -; cdr3_length: 13; j_call: TRBJ2-2; clone_size: few
cdr3_aa: CASSNQTACGGYEQYF; cdr3_nt: TGTGCCAGCAGCAACCAGACTGCCTGTGGGGGCTACGAGCAGTACTTC; v_call: TRBV21-1; d_call: -; cdr3_length: 16; j_call: TRBJ2-7; clone_size: few
cdr3_aa: CASSLRGTGTDTQYF; cdr3_nt: TGTGCCAGCAGCCTGAGAGGGACGGGCACAGATACGCAGTATTTT; v_call: TRBV5-6; d_call: -; cdr3_length: 15; j_call: TRBJ2-3; clone_size: -
cdr3_aa: CASSPSGYLILAGSSTDTQYF; cdr3_nt: TGTGCCAGCAGCCCCTCGGGGTATCTCATTCTCGCGGGGAGTAGCACAGATACGCAGTATTTT; v_call: TRBV11-1; d_call: -; cdr3_length: 21; j_call: TRBJ2-3; clone_size: -
cdr3_aa: CASSLRDPGRGTEAFF; cdr3_nt: TGTGCCAGCAGTTTAAGGGACCCAGGGAGGGGTACTGAAGCTTTCTTT; v_call: TRBV12-3/TRBV12-4; d_call: -; cdr3_length: 16; j_call: TRBJ1-1; clone_size: -
cdr3_aa: CASSWGAGPDTQYF; cdr3_nt: TGTGCCAGCAGTTGGGGGGCGGGCCCAGATACGCAGTATTTT; v_call: TRBV6-5; d_call: -; cdr3_length: 14; j_call: TRBJ2-3; clone_size: many
cdr3_aa: CASSAGTEGNQPQHF; cdr3_nt: TGTGCCAGCAGTGCCGGGACAGAGGGCAATCAGCCCCAGCATTTT; v_call: TRBV6-1; d_call: TRBD1; cdr3_length: 15; j_call: TRBJ1-5; clone_size: few
cdr3_aa: CSAPPRGMNTEAFF; cdr3_nt: TGCAGTGCACCCCCAAGGGGGATGAACACTGAAGCTTTCTTT; v_call: TRBV20-1; d_call: -; cdr3_length: 14; j_call: TRBJ1-1; clone_size: -
cdr3_aa: CATSRDGGGRSNQPQHF; cdr3_nt: TGTGCCACCAGCAGAGATGGAGGTGGCCGAAGCAATCAGCCCCAGCATTTT; v_call: TRBV15; d_call: -; cdr3_length: 17; j_call: TRBJ1-5; clone_size: many
cdr3_aa: CASNDSNPPKSCQYF; cdr3_nt: TGTGCCAGCAACGATTCCAATCCCCCCAAGAGTTGTCAGTACTTC; v_call: TRBV7-8; d_call: -; cdr3_length: 15; j_call: TRBJ2-5; clone_size: -
cdr3_aa: CASRGDVTNYGYTF; cdr3_nt: TGCGCCAGCAGGGGGGACGTAACTAACTATGGCTACACCTTC; v_call: TRBV5-1; d_call: -; cdr3_length: 14; j_call: TRBJ1-2; clone_size: few
cdr3_aa: CASSSQNSYEQYF; cdr3_nt: TGTGCCAGCAGTTCCCAAAACTCCTACGAGCAGTACTTC; v_call: TRBV27; d_call: -; cdr3_length: 13; j_call: TRBJ2-7; clone_size: few
cdr3_aa: CASSYGGLGADTQYF; cdr3_nt: TGTGCCAGCAGTTACGGGGGACTCGGGGCAGATACGCAGTATTTT; v_call: TRBV6-5; d_call: -; cdr3_length: 15; j_call: TRBJ2-3; clone_size: few
cdr3_aa: CASSLGRGKEAFF; cdr3_nt: TGTGCCAGCAGCTTAGGTAGGGGAAAAGAAGCTTTCTTT; v_call: TRBV11-2; d_call: -; cdr3_length: 13; j_call: TRBJ1-1; clone_size: many
cdr3_aa: CSAPGQMNTEAFF; cdr3_nt: TGCAGTGCCCCGGGCCAAATGAACACTGAAGCTTTCTTT; v_call: TRBV20-1; d_call: -; cdr3_length: 13; j_call: TRBJ1-1; clone_size: few
cdr3_aa: CASSIQGPPGTEYF; cdr3_nt: TGTGCCAGCAGTATACAAGGGCCCCCAGGGACGGAGTACTTC; v_call: TRBV2; d_call: -; cdr3_length: 14; j_call: TRBJ2-7; clone_size: few
cdr3_aa: CASSLTGFGYTF; cdr3_nt: TGTGCCAGTAGCCTGACAGGGTTTGGCTACACCTTC; v_call: TRBV19; d_call: TRBD1; cdr3_length: 12; j_call: TRBJ1-2; clone_size: once
cdr3_aa: CASSDGTSGRGNEQFF; cdr3_nt: TGTGCCAGCAGTGACGGAACTAGCGGGAGAGGAAATGAGCAGTTCTTC; v_call: TRBV6-4; d_call: TRBD2; cdr3_length: 16; j_call: TRBJ2-1; clone_size: -
cdr3_aa: CASSPSGLGETQYF; cdr3_nt: TGCGCCAGCAGCCCTTCGGGACTAGGGGAGACCCAGTACTTC; v_call: TRBV4-1; d_call: TRBD2; cdr3_length: 14; j_call: TRBJ2-5; clone_size: few
cdr3_aa: CASSLVARDPDTQYF; cdr3_nt: TGTGCCAGCAGTTTAGTAGCCCGGGACCCAGATACGCAGTATTTT; v_call: TRBV12-3/TRBV12-4; d_call: -; cdr3_length: 15; j_call: TRBJ2-3; clone_size: few
cdr3_aa: CASSLHGGGGYTF; cdr3_nt: TGTGCCAGCAGCCTACACGGTGGTGGTGGCTACACCTTC; v_call: TRBV12-3/TRBV12-4; d_call: -; cdr3_length: 13; j_call: TRBJ1-2; clone_size: many
cdr3_aa: CASSPGTSGTVTQYF; cdr3_nt: TGCGCCAGCAGCCCGGGGACTAGCGGGACAGTTACGCAGTATTTT; v_call: TRBV5-1; d_call: TRBD2; cdr3_length: 15; j_call: TRBJ2-3; clone_size: once